This TCR beta chain derives from a study of control samples from healthy donors and cancer patients. Per the germline V gene, CDR1 is MNHNS and CDR2 is SASEGT. V dropped 4 bases and J dropped 0 bases, with 12 bases sitting between them. The CDR3 totals 16 residues. The repertoire was sequenced with immunoSEQ multiplex PCR; TCRdb's copy has only in-frame clones and lacks some. Of under 150,000 clones listed, about 95% are singletons. This sequence was found in a young man in good health. The V and J genes are TRBV6-1 and TRBJ2-2; TRBD2 might be the D (5 bases). The sequenced sample was blood. CDR3 loop: CASSALLVTNTGELFF. CDR3 sequence (DNA): TGTGCCAGCAGTGCCCTACTAGTGACGAACACCGGGGAGCTGTTTTTT.